This T cell receptor (beta chain) was captured in a study of cytomegalovirus exposure and HLA in healthy donors. The CDR3 is 13 residues long. PCR primers comprised 60 Vbeta and 13 Jbeta primers. Here immunoSEQ multiplex PCR was the method, and the copy in TCRdb shows in-frame clones only, minus some. This table has some 130,000 clones, approximately 70% appearing once. Sequenced: PBMCs. The origin of this receptor is a human donor in good health. The chain carries TRBV21-1 and TRBJ2-7; the table's TRBD1 call for D was not verified on the DNA. TRBV21-1 is an annotated pseudogene. The CDR3 is CASRALCRFEQYF. The CDR3 DNA follows: TGTGCCAGCAGGGCCTTGTGTCGTTTCGAGCAGTACTTC.